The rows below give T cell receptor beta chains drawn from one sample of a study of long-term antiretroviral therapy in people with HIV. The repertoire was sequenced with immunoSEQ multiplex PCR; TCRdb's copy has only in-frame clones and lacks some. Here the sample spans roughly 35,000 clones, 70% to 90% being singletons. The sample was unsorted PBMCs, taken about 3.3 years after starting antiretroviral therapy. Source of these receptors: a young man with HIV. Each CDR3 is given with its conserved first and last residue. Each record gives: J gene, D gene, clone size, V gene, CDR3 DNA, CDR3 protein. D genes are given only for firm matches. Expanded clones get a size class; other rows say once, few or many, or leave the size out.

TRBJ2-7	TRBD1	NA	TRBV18	TGTGCCAGCTCACCTCGGGACAGCTACGAGCAGTACTTC	CASSPRDSYEQYF
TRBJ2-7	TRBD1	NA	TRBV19	TGTGCCAGTAGTGGAAACAGGGGGAAGAGCTCCTACGAGCAGTACTTC	CASSGNRGKSSYEQYF
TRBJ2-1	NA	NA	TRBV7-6	TGTGCCAGCAGCTTAGCGGGACTCCCCTCCTACAATGAGCAGTTCTTC	CASSLAGLPSYNEQFF
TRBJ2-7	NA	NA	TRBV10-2	TGCGCCAGCAGTGCCTCACTAGGTGCCTACGAGCAGTACTTC	CASSASLGAYEQYF
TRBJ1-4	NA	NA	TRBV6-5	TGTGCCAGCAGTTACTCCGGGACGGGTAATGAAAAACTGTTTTTT	CASSYSGTGNEKLFF
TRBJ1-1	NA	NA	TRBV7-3	TGTGCCAGCAGCTTAAAGGATAAGGCTTTCTTT	CASSLKDKAFF
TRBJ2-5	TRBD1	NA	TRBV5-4	TGTGCCAGCAGCTTGGGACAGGGGCACGAGACCCAGTACTTC	CASSLGQGHETQYF
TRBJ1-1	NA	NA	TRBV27	TGTGCCAGCAGTCTCACTCAGGCCCTCGAATCTTTCTTT	CASSLTQALESFF
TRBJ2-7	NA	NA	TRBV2	TGTGCCAGCCGCCCCGGAAGGGGGGAGCTGTACGAGCAGTACTTC	CASRPGRGELYEQYF
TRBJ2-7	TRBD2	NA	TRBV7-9	TGTGCCAGCAGCTCTCCAAAGACTAGCGGGGGGGAGAGCTCCTACGAGCAGTACTTC	CASSSPKTSGGESSYEQYF
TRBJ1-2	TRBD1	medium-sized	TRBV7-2	TGTGCCAGCAGCTCAACGGGACAGGGAGGTGGCTACACCTTC	CASSSTGQGGGYTF
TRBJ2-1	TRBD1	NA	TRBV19	TGTGCCAGTAGTACCTATGACAGGGAAAACAATGAGCAGTTCTTC	CASSTYDRENNEQFF
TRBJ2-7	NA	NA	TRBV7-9	TGTGCCAGCAGCTCCGAGACCGCAATCTACGAGCAGTACTTC	CASSSETAIYEQYF
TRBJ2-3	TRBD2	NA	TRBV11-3	TGTGCCAGCAGCCTTCACCCTAGCGGGAACACAGATACGCAGTATTTT	CASSLHPSGNTDTQYF
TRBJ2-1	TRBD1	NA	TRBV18	TGTGCCAGCTCACCACCCTCAGGGGGTTCCTACAATGAGCAGTTCTTC	CASSPPSGGSYNEQFF
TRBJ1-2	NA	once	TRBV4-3	TGCGCCAGCAGCCAAGATACGGCAGGCCCTGGCTACACCTTC	CASSQDTAGPGYTF
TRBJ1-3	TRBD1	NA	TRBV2	TGTGCCAGCAGGGAACCGGGACAGGCACCTAAAAGAAACACCATATATTTT	CASREPGQAPKRNTIYF
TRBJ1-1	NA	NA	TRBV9	TGTGCCAGCAGCCCAGGTGAGGGCCGCAAGGAAGCTTTCTTT	CASSPGEGRKEAFF
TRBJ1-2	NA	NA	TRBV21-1	TGTGCCAGCAGCAAGGGACAAGCGGGCTACACCTTC	CASSKGQAGYTF
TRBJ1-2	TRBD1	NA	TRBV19	TGTGCCAGTAGTATTCCCCGTGGGGGACAGTACTATGGCTACACCTTC	CASSIPRGGQYYGYTF
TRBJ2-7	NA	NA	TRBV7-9	TGTGCCAGCAGCCCCGGCGGGACACACTCCTACGAGCAGTACTTC	CASSPGGTHSYEQYF
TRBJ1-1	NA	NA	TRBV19	TGTGCCAGTAGCACAGGTCTCACTGAAGCTTTCTTT	CASSTGLTEAFF